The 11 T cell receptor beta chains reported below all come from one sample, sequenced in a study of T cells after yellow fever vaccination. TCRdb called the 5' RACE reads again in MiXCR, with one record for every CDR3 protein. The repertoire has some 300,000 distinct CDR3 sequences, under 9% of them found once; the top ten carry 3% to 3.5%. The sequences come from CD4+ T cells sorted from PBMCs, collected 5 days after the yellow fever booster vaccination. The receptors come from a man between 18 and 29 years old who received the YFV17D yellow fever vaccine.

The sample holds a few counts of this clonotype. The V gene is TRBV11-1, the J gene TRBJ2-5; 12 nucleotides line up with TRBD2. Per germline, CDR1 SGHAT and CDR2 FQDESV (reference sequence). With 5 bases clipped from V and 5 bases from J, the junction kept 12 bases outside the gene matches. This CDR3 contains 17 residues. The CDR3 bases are TGTGCCAGCAGCCCTAGACTAGCGGGGGCCGGCGGGGAGACCCAGTACTTC. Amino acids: CASSPRLAGAGGETQYF.

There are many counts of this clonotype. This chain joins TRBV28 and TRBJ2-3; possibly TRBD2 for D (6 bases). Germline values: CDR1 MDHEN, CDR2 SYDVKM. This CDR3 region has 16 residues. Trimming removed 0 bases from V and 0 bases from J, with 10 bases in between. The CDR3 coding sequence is TGTGCCAGCAGTTTATGGCGGACTACTAGCACAGATACGCAGTATTTT. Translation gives CASSLWRTTSTDTQYF.

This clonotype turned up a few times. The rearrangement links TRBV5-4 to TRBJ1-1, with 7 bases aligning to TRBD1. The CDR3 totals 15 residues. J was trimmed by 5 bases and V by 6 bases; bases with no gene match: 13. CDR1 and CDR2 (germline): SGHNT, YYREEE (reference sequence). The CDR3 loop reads CASTLPGQVRTEAFF. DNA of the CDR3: TGTGCCAGCACCCTTCCCGGACAGGTCAGGACTGAAGCTTTCTTT.

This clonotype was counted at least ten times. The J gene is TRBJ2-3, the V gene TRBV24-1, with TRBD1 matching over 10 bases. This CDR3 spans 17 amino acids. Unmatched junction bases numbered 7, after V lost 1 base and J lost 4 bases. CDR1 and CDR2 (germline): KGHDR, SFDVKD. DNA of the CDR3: TGTGCCACCAGTGATTTCCTGAGGACAGGGGGGCCAGATACGCAGTATTTT. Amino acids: CATSDFLRTGGPDTQYF.

The CDR3 reads CATGQGQNTEAFF. In nucleotides, the CDR3 is TGTGCCACTGGACAGGGCCAAAACACTGAAGCTTTCTTT. The rearrangement joins TRBV12-3 or TRBV12-4 to TRBJ1-1; TRBD1 agrees at 8 bases. V dropped 10 bases and J dropped 2; count of bases not matched to a gene: 6. The CDR3 contains 13 residues.

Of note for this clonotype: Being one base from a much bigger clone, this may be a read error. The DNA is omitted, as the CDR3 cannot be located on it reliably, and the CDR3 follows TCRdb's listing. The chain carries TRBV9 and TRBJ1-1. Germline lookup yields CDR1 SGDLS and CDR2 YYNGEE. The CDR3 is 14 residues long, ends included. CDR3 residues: CASSVAYGNTEALF.

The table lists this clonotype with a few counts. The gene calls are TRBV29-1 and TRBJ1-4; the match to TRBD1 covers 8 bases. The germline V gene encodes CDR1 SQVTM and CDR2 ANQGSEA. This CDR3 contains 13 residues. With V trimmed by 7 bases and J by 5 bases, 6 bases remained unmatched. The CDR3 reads CSAVDRGNEKLFF. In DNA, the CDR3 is TGCAGCGCCGTTGACAGGGGAAATGAAAAACTGTTTTTT.

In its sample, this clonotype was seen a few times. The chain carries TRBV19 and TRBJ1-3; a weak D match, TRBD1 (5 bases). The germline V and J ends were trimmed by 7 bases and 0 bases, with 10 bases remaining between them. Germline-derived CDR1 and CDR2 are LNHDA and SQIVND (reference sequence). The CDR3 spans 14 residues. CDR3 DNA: TGTGCCAGTACCGTGACAGTCTCTGGAAACACCATATATTTT. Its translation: CASTVTVSGNTIYF.

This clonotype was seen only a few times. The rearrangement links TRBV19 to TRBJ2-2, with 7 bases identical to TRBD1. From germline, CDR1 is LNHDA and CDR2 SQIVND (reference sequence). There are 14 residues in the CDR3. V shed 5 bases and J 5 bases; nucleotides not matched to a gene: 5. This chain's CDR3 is CASSVDRWTGELFF. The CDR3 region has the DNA TGTGCCAGTAGTGTGGACAGGTGGACCGGGGAGCTGTTTTTT. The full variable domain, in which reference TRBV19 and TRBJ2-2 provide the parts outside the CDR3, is DGGITQSPKYLFRKEGQNVTLSCEQNLNHDAMYWYRQDPGQGLRLIYYSQIVNDFQKGDIAEGYSVSREKKESFPLTVTSAQKNPTAFYLCASSVDRWTGELFFGEGSRLTVL.

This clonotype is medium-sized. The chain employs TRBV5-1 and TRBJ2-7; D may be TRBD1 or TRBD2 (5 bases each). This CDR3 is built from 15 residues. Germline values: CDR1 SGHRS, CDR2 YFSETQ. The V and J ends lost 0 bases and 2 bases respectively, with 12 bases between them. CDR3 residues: CASSLDGTPTYEQYV. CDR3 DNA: TGCGCCAGCAGCTTGGACGGGACCCCCACCTACGAGCAGTACGTC.

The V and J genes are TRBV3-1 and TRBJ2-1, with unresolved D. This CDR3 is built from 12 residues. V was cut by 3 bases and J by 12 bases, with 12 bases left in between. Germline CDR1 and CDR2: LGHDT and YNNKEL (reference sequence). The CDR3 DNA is TGTGCCAGCAGCCACCGGTCGCTGGGGCAGTTCTTC. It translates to CASSHRSLGQFF.